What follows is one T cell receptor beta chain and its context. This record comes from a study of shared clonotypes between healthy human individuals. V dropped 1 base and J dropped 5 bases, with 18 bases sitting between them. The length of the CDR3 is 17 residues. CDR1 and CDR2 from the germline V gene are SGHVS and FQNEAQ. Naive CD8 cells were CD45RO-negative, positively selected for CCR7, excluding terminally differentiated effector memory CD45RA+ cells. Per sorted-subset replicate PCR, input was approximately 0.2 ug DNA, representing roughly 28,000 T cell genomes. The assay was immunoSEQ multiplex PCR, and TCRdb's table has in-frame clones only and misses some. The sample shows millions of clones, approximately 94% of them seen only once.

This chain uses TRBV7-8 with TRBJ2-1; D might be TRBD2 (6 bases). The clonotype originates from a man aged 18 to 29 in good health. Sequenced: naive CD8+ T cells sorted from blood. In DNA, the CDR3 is TGTGCCAGCAGCTTAGACCTCTTGAGGGAGGTAGACAATGAGCAGTTCTTC. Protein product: CASSLDLLREVDNEQFF.